This T cell receptor beta chain was obtained from a study of blood T cell repertoires in COVID-19. Overall study context: Researchers got acute and convalescent COVID-19 samples from the United States, Italy and Spain. The analysed material was cDNA or gDNA that came from T cells, B-cell-depleted T cells, or PBMCs.

Germline V gene sequence: CDR1 LGHDT, CDR2 YNNKEL (reference sequence). The CDR3 is 16 residues long. Trimming took off 4 bases at V and 1 base at J, with 14 bases between the two ends. Participants were aged about 18 to 100 years, lived in under 25 US areas, and enrolled virtually. Clinical history reported by participants formed the basis on which cohorts were assigned. TCRdb keeps only in-frame clones here, not all; method: immunoSEQ multiplex PCR. The data contain 200,000 to 250,000 clones, roughly 80% of them singletons. This clone was picked up one time. What was sequenced was PBMCs or T cells enriched from blood (not recorded which). The J gene is TRBJ1-3, the V gene TRBV3-1 (or the pseudogene TRBV3-2), with D possibly matching TRBD1 (5 bases). This TCR derives from a woman between 35 and 50 years old with acute COVID-19. The CDR3: CASSRLTATSGNTIYF. Written as DNA, the CDR3 is TGTGCCAGCAGCCGATTGACAGCAACATCTGGAAACACCATATATTTT.